This T cell receptor beta chain came from a study of T cell responses to AZD1222 COVID-19 vaccine. Study-wide results and limits: Clonal diversity was possibly underestimated; the donors were predominantly white British and more often female. Only five or six AZD1222 recipients were seropositive at baseline. Among spike-specific TCRs, nearly half reportedly target unmutated variant regions.

This CDR3 has 15 amino acids. With V trimmed by 1 base and J by 6 bases, 6 bases remained unmatched. The protocol was immunoSEQ multiplex PCR, while the TCRdb copy is restricted to in-frame clones and leaves out a portion. The sample lists 120,000 or so clones; less than 95% were seen once. A word on this clone: The antigen is unknown.

Doses given second, at about 4 or about 12 weeks, were pooled. The chain uses TRBV5-3 and TRBJ2-2; 7 nucleotides match TRBD1. TRBV5-3 qualifies as an ORF whose function is uncertain. The source was peripheral blood, collected 28 days after the second AZD1222 dose. This receptor was taken from an adult who received the AZD1222 COVID-19 vaccine. CDR3 sequence (DNA): TGTGCCAGAAGCTTGAACTGGACAGGACCCGGGGAGCTGTTTTTT. As protein: CARSLNWTGPGELFF.